This TCR beta chain was identified in a study of blood T cell repertoires in COVID-19. Study context: Acute and convalescent COVID-19 samples came from the United States, Italy and Spain.

This clone was counted between two and nine times. Authors' analysis steps: By means of reference gene primer amplification, nucleated cell counts were estimated. Some clones are missing from TCRdb's copy, which holds only in-frame ones; the method was immunoSEQ multiplex PCR. V, J and clone size are taken as reported in that table, and D and trimming were inferred from the DNA itself. The sample contains some 33,000 clones, approximately 85% of which appear only once. CDR1 is WNHNN, CDR2 SYGVQD, per germline (reference sequence). The length of the CDR3 is 13 residues. Trimming took 8 bases from V and 8 from J; bases not matched to a gene: 3.

Sample: peripheral blood. The TCR sequence derives from a man between 60 and 75 years old with active COVID-19. The V call is TRBV10-1, the J call TRBJ1-6, with 10 positions matching TRBD1. This CDR3 reads CASSGTGDSPLHF. CDR3 sequence (DNA): TGCGCCAGCTCCGGGACAGGGGATTCACCCCTCCACTTT.